These T cell receptor beta chains were read from a single sample in a study of blood T cell repertoires in COVID-19. Assay used: immunoSEQ multiplex PCR; TCRdb lists only in-frame clones, some missing. This table holds some 100,000 clones, around 89% found once. The sequenced sample was peripheral blood. Receptors originate from a human donor with acute or convalescent COVID-19. The donor label of this sample is uncertain. Both conserved end residues are part of each CDR3. A D gene is named only where the DNA matches it firmly. Size values are once, few and many counts, or a class for expanded clones, and some rows have none.

D gene,clone size,J gene,V gene,CDR3 protein,CDR3 DNA
TRBD1,NA,TRBJ1-4,TRBV28,CASSPWTGSDEKLFF,TGTGCCAGCAGTCCGTGGACAGGGTCTGATGAAAAGCTGTTTTTT
TRBD1,NA,TRBJ2-3,TRBV6-2/TRBV6-3,CASSWTGSTDTQYF,TGTGCCAGCAGCTGGACAGGGAGCACAGATACGCAGTATTTT
TRBD1,few,TRBJ2-7,TRBV6-5,CASSYSTGWEQYF,TGTGCCAGCAGTTACTCGACAGGGTGGGAGCAGTACTTC
NA,NA,TRBJ2-5,TRBV10-3,CAISESPLGILTQYF,TGTGCCATCAGTGAGTCCCCCCTGGGCATTCTTACCCAGTACTTC
NA,NA,TRBJ1-2,TRBV10-3,CAISELGDGYTF,TGTGCCATCAGTGAGTTAGGGGATGGCTACACCTTC
NA,NA,TRBJ1-4,TRBV28,CASSLETGRFNEKLFF,TGTGCCAGCAGTTTGGAGACAGGACGATTTAATGAAAAACTGTTTTTT
NA,once,TRBJ1-2,TRBV28,CASTPDGHGYTF,TGTGCCAGCACCCCCGATGGCCATGGCTACACCTTC
TRBD2,NA,TRBJ2-1,TRBV6-5,CASSSLAGEQFF,TGTGCCAGCAGTTCATTAGCGGGAGAGCAGTTCTTC
TRBD2,NA,TRBJ2-1,TRBV7-2,CASSQAGLAGNNEQFF,TGTGCCAGCAGCCAAGCCGGACTAGCGGGAAACAATGAGCAGTTCTTC
TRBD1,NA,TRBJ2-5,TRBV28,CASSRDRGSETQYF,TGTGCCAGCAGTCGGGACAGGGGGAGCGAGACCCAGTACTTC
NA,NA,TRBJ1-5,TRBV21-1,CASSKERQGDYSNQPQHF,TGTGCCAGCAGCAAGGAAAGGCAGGGGGATTATAGCAATCAGCCCCAGCATTTT
NA,NA,TRBJ1-1,TRBV4-3,CASSQSRRTEAFF,TGCGCCAGCAGCCAATCCCGGAGGACTGAAGCTTTCTTT
NA,NA,TRBJ2-5,TRBV28,CASSPGQTQETQYF,TGTGCCAGCAGTCCTGGACAGACTCAAGAGACCCAGTACTTC
TRBD2,NA,TRBJ2-1,TRBV5-1,CASSFSSGGAYEQFF,TGCGCCAGCAGCTTCTCTAGCGGGGGGGCCTATGAGCAGTTCTTC
NA,NA,TRBJ1-2,TRBV2,CASSHKTNYGYTF,TGTGCCAGCAGCCACAAGACTAACTATGGCTACACCTTC
NA,NA,TRBJ1-2,TRBV29-1,CSGSSGYGYTF,TGCAGCGGATCGAGCGGCTATGGCTACACCTTC
NA,NA,TRBJ1-2,TRBV6-5,CASRQNFGYGYTF,TGTGCCAGCAGACAGAATTTTGGCTATGGCTACACCTTC
NA,NA,TRBJ2-7,TRBV6-5,CASSYSRGSYEQYF,TGTGCCAGCAGTTACTCTAGGGGTTCCTACGAGCAGTACTTC
NA,NA,TRBJ1-5,TRBV7-9,CASSPSTSNQPQHF,TGTGCCAGCAGCCCCTCTACTAGCAATCAGCCCCAGCATTTT
NA,NA,TRBJ1-2,TRBV4-1,CASSQPWEGDYGYTF,TGCGCCAGCAGCCAGCCCTGGGAGGGCGACTATGGCTACACCTTC
NA,NA,TRBJ1-6,TRBV6-5,CASSYSRQNNSPLHF,TGTGCCAGCAGTTACTCGCGACAGAATAATTCACCCCTCCACTTT
NA,NA,TRBJ1-3,TRBV11-3,CASSLDMTGDMIGNTIYF,TGTGCCAGCAGCTTAGATATGACCGGGGACATGATAGGAAACACCATATATTTT
TRBD2,NA,TRBJ2-1,TRBV18,CASSPLGGRGDEQFF,TGTGCCAGCTCACCGCTCGGAGGGAGGGGCGATGAGCAGTTCTTC
TRBD1,NA,TRBJ2-7,TRBV6-5,CASSFSRQGGYEQYF,TGTGCCAGCAGTTTCTCAAGACAGGGGGGGTACGAGCAGTACTTC
NA,NA,TRBJ1-1,TRBV5-1,CASSLDRLNTEAFF,TGCGCCAGCAGCTTGGACAGATTGAACACTGAAGCTTTCTTT